This TCR beta chain is drawn from a study of naive and memory T cell subsets. Study-level points and caveats: In CD4 and CD8 cells, diversity dropped from naive through EMRA.

Many counts were recorded for this clonotype. Its antigen is not identified. The CDR3 runs 14 residues. V lost 2 bases, J lost 1 base, and 6 bases lay in between. CDR1 and CDR2 (germline): MNHEY, SMNVEV (reference sequence). The beta constant-region primer was an equimolar mix of two oligonucleotides covering TRBC1 and TRBC2. Ligated cDNA was amplified by four rounds of PCR with nested alpha and beta constant-region primers and SP2. MiXCR, run by TCRdb on the UMI-ligation and nested PCR reads, gives a single entry per CDR3 protein. The sample has several thousand distinct CDR3 sequences, less than 5.5% seen once.

The sequencing input was effector memory CD8+ T cells from blood. Subset defined: effector memory, CD45RA- CD27-. V is TRBV27 and J is TRBJ1-3, with D unresolved. The source is a human donor in good health. CDR3 region: CASSLAHSGNTIYF. The CDR3 nucleotides read TGTGCCAGCAGTTTAGCTCATTCTGGAAACACCATATATTTT.